This TCR beta chain was observed in a study of blood T cell repertoires in COVID-19. Study information: PBMCs, B-cell-depleted T cells, or T cells were the source of the cDNA or gDNA that made up the material.

While infection was still active, Seattle patients were enrolled and then followed longitudinally. Authors' processing steps: How many nucleated cells were present was estimated from reference gene primer amplification. Method: immunoSEQ multiplex PCR; TCRdb's copy keeps in-frame clones and lacks some. That table is the source of V, J and clone size, and D and trimming were worked out from the DNA. The sample has approximately 230,000 clones, approximately 88% seen once. V was pared by 1 base and J by 11 bases, with 3 bases of the junction left unmatched. CDR1 is LGHNT and CDR2 is FRNRAP in the germline V gene. The CDR3 loop spans 12 amino acids.

The gene calls are TRBV12-5 and TRBJ2-3; TRBD2 matches 7 bases. The TCR was taken from a woman aged 25 to 39 with COVID-19, enrolled during active disease. Material: peripheral blood. This CDR3 reads CASGLDGRKQYF. The CDR3 nucleotides read TGTGCTAGTGGTTTGGACGGGAGGAAGCAGTATTTT.